Below, 30 T cell receptor beta chains from the same sample are listed, as sequenced in a study of regulatory T cells in long-lasting Graves disease. CDR3-region Arm-PCR and iRepertoire HTBI primers produced the TCR beta libraries. TCRdb independently ran MiXCR on the multiplex PCR reads; one entry per CDR3 protein. The repertoire holds 580,000 or so distinct CDR3 sequences, with around 16% as singletons. The time point denotes: newly diagnosed GD, antithyroid drugs for less than 3 months. PBMC RNA served as the TCR library source. A further study also used this sample, focusing on T cells in Graves' hyperthyroidism and ophthalmopathy.

This specimen was peripheral blood mononuclear cells (PBMCs), taken at new diagnosis, from a patient treated with antithyroid drugs. The receptors shown here come from a man between 18 and 29 years old with Graves disease.

Only a few counts were recorded for this clonotype. This rearrangement joins TRBV5-1 to TRBJ1-1; possible D gene TRBD1, 5 bases. Germline CDR1 and CDR2: SGHRS and YFSETQ. V shed 3 bases and J shed 4 bases, with 13 bases lying between them. This CDR3 contains 14 residues. CDR3 loop: CASSSPPRATEAFF. As DNA, the CDR3 is TGCGCCAGCAGCTCCCCCCCCAGGGCCACTGAAGCTTTCTTT.

This clonotype has more than one count but fewer than ten. The genes are TRBV6-1 and TRBJ2-2; D not resolved. This CDR3 comprises 11 residues. Germline V gene data show CDR1 as MNHNS and CDR2 as SASEGT. Trimming removed 8 bases from V and 7 bases from J, with 8 bases in between. The CDR3 protein is CASHSGGELFF. In DNA form, the CDR3 reads TGTGCCAGCCACTCCGGCGGGGAGCTGTTTTTT.

This clonotype has only a few counts. J is TRBJ2-2 and V is TRBV6-2 or TRBV6-3; D is undetermined. CDR1 is MNHEY, CDR2 SVGEGT, per germline. V lost 5 bases, J lost 4 bases, and 11 bases lay in between. The CDR3 extends over 14 amino acids. CDR3: CASSESPGTGELFF. CDR3 nucleotide sequence: TGTGCCAGCAGTGAATCCCCGGGCACCGGGGAGCTGTTTTTT.

This chain connects TRBV11-2 to TRBJ1-2; 8 bases match TRBD1. Losses at the gene ends were 6 bases for V and 2 bases for J; bases not matched to a gene: 8. The CDR3 is 15 amino acids. The V gene's germline CDR1 is SGHAT and CDR2 FQNNGV. CDR3 sequence reads: CASRLTGGTNYGYTF. CDR3 DNA: TGTGCCAGCAGGCTAACAGGGGGGACCAACTATGGCTACACCTTC.

DNA for the CDR3: TGCGCCAGCAGCGTACCCGGGTCATACACCGGGGAGCTGTTTTTT. It codes for CASSVPGSYTGELFF. The chain uses TRBV5-1 and TRBJ2-2; D unresolved. Trimming removed 4 bases from V and 3 bases from J, with 13 bases in between. CDR1 and CDR2 from the germline V gene are SGHRS and YFSETQ. The CDR3 sequence is 15 residues long.

This clonotype was seen repeatedly, ten times or more. This chain uses TRBV11-3 with TRBJ2-2, with TRBD2 identical over 12 bases. This CDR3 has 17 residues. V trimming: 1 base; J trimming: 6 bases; junction bases outside the gene matches: 6. Germline CDR1 and CDR2: SGHNT and YENEEA. CDR3: CASSLGGLAGSAGELFF. The DNA for the CDR3 is TGTGCCAGCAGCTTAGGCGGACTAGCGGGATCCGCCGGGGAGCTGTTTTTT.

In this sample, this clonotype turned up many times. This sequence joins TRBV28 and TRBJ2-1; 12 nucleotides match TRBD2. Trimming removed 5 bases from V and 0 bases from J; junction bases left unmatched: 5. Germline CDR1 and CDR2: MDHEN and SYDVKM. This CDR3 contains 17 residues. For the CDR3, the DNA is TGTGCCAGCAGTGATCTAGCGGGAGGGGGCTCCTACAATGAGCAGTTCTTC. This gives the protein CASSDLAGGGSYNEQFF.

This clonotype was counted ten times or more. The V call is TRBV6-2 or TRBV6-3, the J call TRBJ1-1, with D tentatively TRBD1 (5 bases). The CDR3 runs to 15 residues. Germline V CDR1 and CDR2: MNHEY, SVGEGT. V shed 2 bases and J shed 0 bases, with 10 bases lying between them. CDR3 nucleotides: TGTGCCAGCAGTTACACCGGGACGGTGAACACTGAAGCTTTCTTT. Translation: CASSYTGTVNTEAFF.

This clonotype has ten or more counts. The chain has TRBV30 and TRBJ1-1, with 7 bases matching TRBD1. This CDR3 is built from 12 residues. The germline gives CDR1 GTSNPN, CDR2 SVGIG (reference sequence). The ends lost 7 bases at V and 4 bases at J; junction bases unmatched: 6. The chain's CDR3 is CAYQGDVTEAFF. The CDR3 DNA reads TGTGCCTACCAGGGGGATGTCACTGAAGCTTTCTTT.

This clonotype was found a few times. V is TRBV20-1 and J is TRBJ2-7, with TRBD2 as a possible D gene (5 bases). Germline CDR1 is DFQATT and CDR2 is SNEGSKA (reference sequence). Trimming stripped 6 bases from V and 0 bases from J, with 24 bases between. This CDR3 spans 17 amino acids. CDR3 bases: TGCAGTGCCCGAGGACTGTTCTCAGACTCGTACTCCTACGAGCAGTACTTC. Its translation is CSARGLFSDSYSYEQYF.

For this clonotype: A much larger clone sits a single nucleotide away, making a read error possible. V usage is TRBV7-3 and J usage is TRBJ1-6; D ambiguous. V was pared by 3 bases and J by 7 bases, with 10 bases between. The CDR3 has 14 residues. CDR1 is SGHTA, CDR2 FQGTGA, per germline. CDR3 loop: CASSLSVGNSPLHF. As DNA, the CDR3 is TGTGCCAGCAGCTTGTCAGTCGGGAATTCACCCCTCCACTTT.

This clonotype was counted many times. The J gene is TRBJ2-3, the V gene TRBV18; D remains unclear. Trimming pared 3 bases from V and 6 bases from J, leaving 7 bases between. Germline lookup yields CDR1 KGHSH and CDR2 LQKENI. The CDR3 extends over 12 amino acids. In DNA form, the CDR3 reads TGTGCCAGCTCACCCAATCAGGATACGCAGTATTTT. Its translation: CASSPNQDTQYF.

This clonotype was counted many times. This chain uses TRBV25-1 with TRBJ2-1; D is possibly TRBD2 (5 bases). This CDR3 comprises 14 residues. Trimming took 2 bases from V and 12 from J, leaving 17 bases between them. Germline-derived CDR1 and CDR2 are MGHDK and SYGVNS. The CDR3 nucleotides read TGTGCCAGCAGTGAAGGTACGGAGGCCCACGGGCAGTTCTTC. It encodes CASSEGTEAHGQFF.

V is TRBV11-1 and J is TRBJ2-7; D remains unclear. Germline V gene lookup returns CDR1 SGHAT and CDR2 FQDESV (reference sequence). This CDR3 region has 12 residues. With 4 bases removed from V and 7 bases from J, the gap between germline ends came to 11 bases. The CDR3 here is CASSSMGSEQYF. CDR3 nucleotide sequence: TGTGCCAGCAGCTCCATGGGATCAGAGCAGTACTTC.

This clonotype was detected only a few times. The rearrangement uses TRBV3-1 and TRBJ2-1, with D possibly being TRBD1 or TRBD2 (6 bases each). Trimming cost V 4 bases and J 12 bases, with 16 bases left between them. Germline V lookup: CDR1 LGHDT, CDR2 YNNKEL (reference sequence). The CDR3 is made up of 13 amino acids. In nucleotides, the CDR3 is TGTGCCAGCAGCCCGGCCCCGGGGGCCCGGCAGTTCTTC. This encodes CASSPAPGARQFF.

This clonotype was found a few times. The rearrangement uses TRBV10-3 and TRBJ2-5, with TRBD2 identical over 11 bases. Germline V CDR1 and CDR2: ENHRY, SYGVKD. Losses at the gene ends were 11 bases for V and 1 base for J; bases not matched to a gene: 15. The CDR3 totals 17 residues. CDR3 loop: CARPKAGTSGFQETQYF. The CDR3 nucleotides are TGTGCCCGGCCCAAGGCAGGGACTAGCGGATTCCAAGAGACCCAGTACTTC.

This clonotype turned up a few times. V gene TRBV9 combines with J gene TRBJ2-1; 9 bases are a match to TRBD2. In germline, CDR1 is SGDLS, CDR2 YYNGEE. The CDR3 length is 16 residues. The ends lost 4 bases at V and 4 bases at J; junction bases unmatched: 9. Here the CDR3 reads CASSPRGLAGYNEQFF. CDR3 DNA: TGTGCCAGCAGCCCTAGGGGGCTAGCGGGGTACAATGAGCAGTTCTTC. Using reference TRBV9 and TRBJ2-1 for the parts outside the CDR3, the full variable domain is DSGVTQTPKHLITATGQRVTLRCSPRSGDLSVYWYQQSLDQGLQFLIQYYNGEERAKGNILERFSAQQFPDLHSELNLSSLELGDSALYFCASSPRGLAGYNEQFFGPGTRLTVL.

This clonotype has a handful of counts. The V gene is TRBV19, the J gene TRBJ1-4, with 8 bases identical to TRBD1. Germline V gene lookup returns CDR1 LNHDA and CDR2 SQIVND (reference sequence). V trimming: 6 bases; J trimming: 0 bases; junction bases outside the gene matches: 3. The CDR3 runs 15 residues. CDR3 loop: CASRDRATTNEKLFF. The CDR3 DNA is TGTGCCAGTAGGGACAGGGCTACAACTAATGAAAAACTGTTTTTT.

This clonotype was picked up many times. CDR3 DNA: TGTGCCAGCAGCCACCAGAACCAGCCCCAGCATTTT. Translating it yields CASSHQNQPQHF. The chain combines TRBV14 with TRBJ1-5; D unclear. V dropped 3 bases and J dropped 7 bases, with 7 bases sitting between them. This CDR3 is 12 amino acids long. From germline, CDR1 is SGHDN and CDR2 FVKESK.

This clonotype occurred many times. The gene calls are TRBV14 and TRBJ2-3; 11 bases line up with TRBD2. V gave up 4 bases and J gave up 4 bases; unmatched junction bases: 1. This CDR3 comprises 14 residues. Per germline, CDR1 SGHDN and CDR2 FVKESK. CDR3 DNA sequence: TGTGCCAGCAGCCCACTAGCGGGAGCAGATACGCAGTATTTT. Its translation is CASSPLAGADTQYF.

In regard to this clonotype: One end of the junction is discordant with germline, which a read error may explain. Here the CDR3 DNA reads TGTGCCAGTAGCTTGACAGGGTCCTATAATTCACCCCTCCACTTT. It translates to CASSLTGSYNSPLHF. The chain combines TRBV7-3 with TRBJ1-6; TRBD1 aligns across 7 bases. Germline CDR1 and CDR2: SGHTA and FQGTGA. This CDR3 is built from 15 residues.

This clonotype has a single count. The rearrangement uses TRBV7-9 and TRBJ1-5, with D tentatively TRBD1 (5 bases). The CDR3 consists of 16 residues. Germline V gene lookup returns CDR1 SEHNR and CDR2 FQNEAQ (reference sequence). Trimming pared 5 bases from V and 7 bases from J, leaving 21 bases between. This chain's CDR3 is CASSPGGQGGKQPQHF. CDR3 nucleotides: TGTGCCAGCAGCCCCGGAGGGCAGGGAGGGAAACAGCCCCAGCATTTT.

This clonotype was recorded many times. This chain uses TRBV11-3 with TRBJ2-1; D might be TRBD2 (6 bases). Germline assignment: CDR1 SGHNT and CDR2 YENEEA. V shed 2 bases and J shed 2 bases, with 10 bases lying between them. This CDR3 is 15 amino acids long. CDR3 sequence (DNA): TGTGCCAGCAGCTTACAGGGAGGCGCCTACAATGAGCAGTTCTTC. Translated: CASSLQGGAYNEQFF.

This clonotype was seen more than once but under ten times. Written as DNA, the CDR3 is TGTGCCAGCATGGGTTGGTTTGGAGGCGGGAGGTCCAATGAGCAGTTCTTC. Translation gives CASMGWFGGGRSNEQFF. The chain uses TRBV25-1 and TRBJ2-1; TRBD2 matches 8 bases. Germline V lookup: CDR1 MGHDK, CDR2 SYGVNS. Trimming took 7 bases from V and 6 from J; bases not matched to a gene: 17. The CDR3 spans 17 residues.

This clonotype was seen at least ten times. The chain uses TRBV7-3 and TRBJ2-7, with 11 nucleotides matching TRBD2. In germline, CDR1 is SGHTA, CDR2 FQGTGA. Trimming cost V 6 bases and J 6 bases; bases outside gene matches: 22. The CDR3 is made up of 19 amino acids. CDR3 nucleotide sequence: TGTGCCAGCAGATCCCTGGCGGCTAGCGGGAGGCTAACGTCGGGCGAGCAGTACTTC. Its translation is CASRSLAASGRLTSGEQYF.

V usage is TRBV6-1 and J usage is TRBJ1-5; possible D gene TRBD1, 5 bases. Trimming removed 11 bases from V and 1 base from J, with 21 bases in between. Germline CDR1 reads MNHNS; CDR2 reads SASEGT. This CDR3 has 16 residues. The CDR3 nucleotides read TGTGCCGCGGACAAGAAACGGGGGGGAAGCAATCAGCCCCAGCATTTT. Translating gives CAADKKRGGSNQPQHF.

In this sample, this clonotype turned up many times. The chain recombines TRBV11-2 with TRBJ1-2; tentatively, D is TRBD1 (6 bases). Trimming removed 0 bases from V and 5 bases from J, with 19 bases in between. The CDR3 covers 17 residues. Germline loops: CDR1 SGHAT, CDR2 FQNNGV. The CDR3 is CASSLDRQGYTGYGYTF. The CDR3 region has the DNA TGTGCCAGCAGCTTAGATCGCCAGGGGTACACTGGGTATGGCTACACCTTC. Full variable domain (outside the CDR3, taken from reference TRBV11-2 and TRBJ1-2): EAGVAQSPRYKIIEKRQSVAFWCNPISGHATLYWYQQILGQGPKLLIQFQNNGVVDDSQLPKDRFSAERLKGVDSTLKIQPAKLEDSAVYLCASSLDRQGYTGYGYTFGSGTRLTVV.

V usage is TRBV9 and J usage is TRBJ2-1; 7 bases line up with TRBD1. V trimming: 1 base; J trimming: 9 bases; junction bases outside the gene matches: 10. CDR3 length equals 15 residues. Germline CDR1 reads SGDLS; CDR2 reads YYNGEE. This CDR3 is CASSVTSTGDGEQFF. For the CDR3, the DNA is TGTGCCAGCAGCGTAACATCCACAGGGGACGGTGAGCAGTTCTTC.

This clonotype appeared a few times. This sequence joins TRBV28 and TRBJ2-2; D call uncertain. Germline V gene sequence: CDR1 MDHEN, CDR2 SYDVKM. Trimming cost V 3 bases and J 5 bases, with 19 bases left between them. The CDR3 covers 17 residues. The CDR3 protein is CASSFGMWLFRTGELFF. The CDR3 DNA sequence: TGTGCCAGCAGTTTTGGAATGTGGTTGTTTCGTACCGGGGAGCTGTTTTTT.

Many counts were recorded for this clonotype. This sequence joins TRBV3-1 and TRBJ2-2; D perhaps matches TRBD1 (5 bases). Germline CDR1 LGHDT, CDR2 YNNKEL (reference sequence). The CDR3 is 17 amino acids. Trimming removed 0 bases at V and 4 bases at J, with 15 bases between. Written as DNA, the CDR3 is TGTGCCAGCAGCCAAGAGCTTATCAGGGCGACCACCGGGGAGCTGTTTTTT. Its translation: CASSQELIRATTGELFF.